Below are 24 T cell receptor beta chains sequenced from a single sample in a study of control samples from healthy donors and cancer patients. Profiled with immunoSEQ multiplex PCR; TCRdb holds only in-frame clones, not every one. The sample contains 100,000 to 150,000 clones, roughly nine tenths of which appear only once. The sequencing sample was made of blood. The receptors originated from a woman aged 18-29 years in good health.

CDR3 in amino acids: CATSDRFGQPQHF. The DNA for the CDR3 is TGTGCCACCAGTGACCGGTTTGGACAGCCCCAGCATTTT. This chain links TRBV24-1 with TRBJ1-5; D gene ambiguous. Between the trimmed V and J ends, which lost 4 bases and 7 bases, there was a span of 10 bases. CDR3 length: 13 amino acids. Germline CDR1 KGHDR, CDR2 SFDVKD.

This rearrangement joins TRBV2 to TRBJ1-6, with D perhaps TRBD1 (5 bases). CDR1 and CDR2 (germline): SNHLY, FYNNEI. CDR3 size: 14 residues. Trimming took off 4 bases at V and 11 bases at J, with 15 bases between the two ends. The CDR3 sequence: CASSVLSGKTPLHF. The CDR3 DNA follows: TGTGCCAGCAGTGTCCTCTCAGGGAAGACACCCCTCCACTTT.

The chain links TRBV7-2 to TRBJ2-7; 12 nucleotides align to TRBD2. The J segment lost 3 bases and the V segment lost 2 bases, leaving 5 bases of the junction unmatched. Germline V CDR1 and CDR2: SGHTA, FQGNSA. The CDR3 totals 16 residues. The CDR3 is CASSLRTSGTFYEQYF. CDR3 DNA: TGTGCCAGCAGCTTACGGACTAGCGGGACTTTCTACGAGCAGTACTTC.

The J gene is TRBJ2-3, the V gene TRBV6-2 or TRBV6-3; possibly TRBD1 or TRBD2 for D (5 bases each). Between the trimmed V and J ends, which lost 5 bases and 0 bases, there was a span of 18 bases. Germline CDR1 is MNHEY and CDR2 is SVGEGT. The CDR3 consists of 17 residues. CDR3 coding DNA: TGTGCCAGCAGTCACCAGGACAAGAGGGGTAGCACAGATACGCAGTATTTT. It specifies CASSHQDKRGSTDTQYF.

This clone has only one observation. The genes are TRBV27 and TRBJ2-7; D assignment may be TRBD1 or TRBD2 (5 bases each). Germline assignment: CDR1 MNHEY and CDR2 SMNVEV (reference sequence). Trimming took 5 bases from V and 2 from J, leaving 13 bases between them. The CDR3 loop spans 14 amino acids. The CDR3, as DNA: TGTGCCAGCAGTAAACTAGACAGCCCCTACGAGCAGTACTTC. Amino acid sequence: CASSKLDSPYEQYF.

V gene TRBV7-2 combines with J gene TRBJ2-7; 11 nucleotides agree with TRBD2. The CDR3 loop spans 15 amino acids. After removal of 5 bases from V and 3 bases from J, the junction contained 6 bases not matched to a gene. CDR1 SGHTA and CDR2 FQGNSA come from the germline V gene. The chain's CDR3 is CASSLTSGGHYEQYF. The CDR3 region has the DNA TGTGCCAGCAGCCTTACTAGCGGGGGCCACTACGAGCAGTACTTC.

The chain combines TRBV19 with TRBJ2-1; weak D call: TRBD1 (6 bases). CDR1 is LNHDA and CDR2 is SQIVND in the germline V gene (reference sequence). Trimming pared 3 bases from V and 7 bases from J, leaving 16 bases between. This CDR3 comprises 15 residues. The CDR3 spells CASSIGWGPGNEQFF. The CDR3 nucleotides read TGTGCCAGTAGTATTGGCTGGGGGCCCGGGAATGAGCAGTTCTTC.

This chain connects TRBV4-3 to TRBJ1-1; D not resolved. The V gene's germline CDR1 is LGHNA and CDR2 YSLEER. This CDR3 is 18 amino acids long. The V end lost 2 bases, the J end lost 3 bases, and 22 bases lay between the germline ends. The CDR3 DNA is TGCGCCAGCAGCCAACTAAGCTCGTCTGGACTGGATTACACTGAAGCTTTCTTT. It yields the protein CASSQLSSSGLDYTEAFF.

The chain links TRBV18 to TRBJ1-1, with D maybe TRBD1 (5 bases). The CDR3 loop spans 14 amino acids. Germline V gives CDR1 KGHSH, CDR2 LQKENI. V gave up 4 bases and J gave up 6 bases, with 15 bases separating them. CDR3 amino acids: CASSQLGEDSEAFF. CDR3 nucleotide sequence: TGTGCCAGCTCACAACTAGGGGAGGATTCTGAAGCTTTCTTT.

The rearrangement links TRBV14 to TRBJ2-2, with D maybe TRBD1 (5 bases). CDR3 length: 14 amino acids. Germline V gives CDR1 SGHDN, CDR2 FVKESK. V lost 3 bases to trimming and J lost 5 bases, with 10 bases between them. The CDR3 sequence: CASSHLGQTGELFF. The DNA for the CDR3 is TGTGCCAGCAGCCACCTCGGACAAACCGGGGAGCTGTTTTTT.

The genes are TRBV6-2 or TRBV6-3 and TRBJ1-2; D is uncertain. From germline, CDR1 is MNHEY and CDR2 SVGEGT. Trimming removed 3 bases from V and 4 bases from J, with 9 bases in between. The CDR3 has 13 amino acids. The CDR3 DNA is TGTGCCAGCAGTTATAACCGGGTCTATGGCTACACCTTC. Protein sequence: CASSYNRVYGYTF.

The chain recombines TRBV4-2 with TRBJ2-1; 7 bases agree with TRBD2. With V trimmed by 1 base and J by 8 bases, 8 bases remained unmatched. Germline V CDR1 and CDR2: LGHNA, YNFKEQ. This CDR3 has 15 amino acids. CDR3 in amino acids: CASSQVAGVADEQFF. The CDR3, as DNA: TGTGCCAGCAGCCAAGTTGCGGGAGTTGCGGATGAGCAGTTCTTC.

The chain has TRBV9 and TRBJ1-2, with a possible D match to TRBD1 (5 bases). Looked up from germline, CDR1 is SGDLS and CDR2 is YYNGEE. CDR3 length: 15 residues. Trimming pared 0 bases from V and 3 bases from J, leaving 12 bases between. The CDR3 DNA is TGTGCCAGCAGCGTAGGAACTGACAGTTACTATGGCTACACCTTC. This sequence encodes CASSVGTDSYYGYTF.

V is TRBV5-1 and J is TRBJ2-1, with 7 bases that match TRBD1. The trim removed 0 bases at V and 7 bases at J, leaving 7 bases unmatched. This CDR3 has 15 residues. Germline V lookup: CDR1 SGHRS, CDR2 YFSETQ. CDR3 region: CASSLAGTAENEQFF. CDR3 nucleotides: TGCGCCAGCAGCTTGGCCGGGACAGCCGAGAATGAGCAGTTCTTC.

In nucleotides, the CDR3 is TGTGCCAGCAGCCCCACGGGCGGGAACTACGAGCAGTACTTC. Amino acid sequence: CASSPTGGNYEQYF. The V gene is TRBV7-2, the J gene TRBJ2-7; the D gene is possibly TRBD2 (6 bases). Between the trimmed V and J ends, which lost 5 bases and 3 bases, there was a span of 14 bases. From germline, CDR1 is SGHTA and CDR2 FQGNSA. CDR3 length equals 14 residues.

This chain uses TRBV24-1 with TRBJ2-5; D is ambiguous. V was shortened by 2 bases and J by 5 bases, with 11 bases between the two germline ends. The CDR3 consists of 14 residues. Germline V CDR1 and CDR2: KGHDR, SFDVKD. The CDR3 spells CATSDSTSRETQYF. The DNA of the CDR3 is TGTGCCACCAGTGATTCAACCAGCCGGGAGACCCAGTACTTC.

The J gene is TRBJ1-5, the V gene TRBV7-9, with D tentatively TRBD1 (5 bases). CDR3 length: 15 residues. Germline V lookup: CDR1 SEHNR, CDR2 FQNEAQ (reference sequence). Trimming removed 1 base from V and 0 bases from J, with 7 bases in between. The CDR3 loop is CASSLGGYSNQPQHF. In DNA form, the CDR3 reads TGTGCCAGCAGCTTAGGGGGGTATAGCAATCAGCCCCAGCATTTT.

This sequence joins TRBV14 and TRBJ2-5, with D perhaps TRBD2 (7 bases). The CDR3 consists of 19 residues. CDR1 and CDR2 (germline): SGHDN, FVKESK. Trimming cost V 4 bases and J 0 bases, with 24 bases left between them. The CDR3 nucleotides read TGTGCCAGCAGCCCCCCCGGGGCGGGGGCCGTAAGGTACCAAGAGACCCAGTACTTC. It is translated as CASSPPGAGAVRYQETQYF.

This chain connects TRBV15 to TRBJ2-7; unclear D gene. CDR3 length equals 13 residues. Germline V CDR1 and CDR2: LNHNV, YYDKDF (reference sequence). V shed 0 bases and J shed 3 bases, with 6 bases lying between them. CDR3 DNA sequence: TGTGCCACCAGCAGAGATCCGGGCTACGAGCAGTACTTC. This sequence encodes CATSRDPGYEQYF. The full variable domain, completed using reference TRBV15 and TRBJ2-7, is DAMVIQNPRYQVTQFGKPVTLSCSQTLNHNVMYWYQQKSSQAPKLLFHYYDKDFNNEADTPDNFQSRRPNTSFCFLDIRSPGLGDTAMYLCATSRDPGYEQYFGPGTRLTVT.

This sequence joins TRBV28 and TRBJ1-1; maybe TRBD1 (6 bases). The V end lost 4 bases, the J end lost 1 base, and 19 bases lay between the germline ends. The CDR3 has 17 amino acids. Per the germline V gene, CDR1 is MDHEN and CDR2 is SYDVKM. The CDR3 region has the DNA TGTGCCAGCAGTTGGGTAGGAGGGGGGGGCAGGAACACTGAAGCTTTCTTT. Encoded protein: CASSWVGGGGRNTEAFF.

The chain combines TRBV4-1 with TRBJ1-5, with D unresolved. The germline CDR1 and CDR2 sequences are MGHRA and YSYEKL. V was trimmed by 2 bases and J by 5 bases, leaving 1 base between them. The CDR3 loop spans 11 amino acids. CDR3 region: CASSQYQPQHF. CDR3 coding DNA: TGCGCCAGCAGCCAATATCAGCCCCAGCATTTT.

The V and J genes are TRBV6-2 or TRBV6-3 and TRBJ1-1; D unresolved. The germline gives CDR1 MNHEY, CDR2 SVGEGT. Between the trimmed V and J ends, which lost 0 bases and 0 bases, there was a span of 11 bases. The CDR3 is 16 amino acids. Here the CDR3 reads CASSYSRRTLNTEAFF. The CDR3 nucleotides are TGTGCCAGCAGTTACTCGCGTCGAACTTTGAACACTGAAGCTTTCTTT.

The chain recombines TRBV29-1 with TRBJ1-1; D gene unclear. Trimming removed 4 bases from V and 1 base from J, with 4 bases in between. The length of the CDR3 is 11 residues. Germline V lookup: CDR1 SQVTM, CDR2 ANQGSEA. The CDR3: CSVVWNTEAFF. Here the CDR3 DNA reads TGCAGCGTTGTATGGAACACTGAAGCTTTCTTT.

The CDR3 sequence: CASSLIVGGRTGELFF. CDR3 coding DNA: TGTGCCAGCAGCTTAATCGTCGGGGGGCGGACCGGGGAGCTGTTTTTT. The chain is built from TRBV7-2 and TRBJ2-2, with D perhaps matching TRBD2 (7 bases). The CDR3 has 16 residues. CDR1 and CDR2 (germline): SGHTA, FQGNSA. V was clipped by 2 bases and J by 5 bases, with 15 bases between them.